The 14 T cell receptor beta chains below were found in one sample sequenced in a study of blood T cell repertoires in COVID-19. Using immunoSEQ multiplex PCR, the repertoire was profiled, and TCRdb retains in-frame clones only, with some absent. The table lists about 62,000 clones, roughly 85% of them singletons. The sequencing input was peripheral blood. Every receptor here comes from a woman older than 75 with acute or convalescent COVID-19.

The rearrangement links TRBV5-3 to TRBJ1-5; D might be TRBD1 (6 bases). TRBV5-3 is annotated as an ORF whose role is uncertain. This CDR3 is built from 14 residues. The V end was cut by 8 bases, the J end by 5 bases, with 17 bases between. The CDR3 nucleotides read TGTGCCAGCGATAGGGGGGGGGACCATCAGCCCCAGCATTTT. Protein product: CASDRGGDHQPQHF.

The chain links TRBV18 to TRBJ1-5, with a possible D match to TRBD1 (5 bases). This CDR3 region has 14 residues. Germline V gives CDR1 KGHSH, CDR2 LQKENI. Trimming took 6 bases from V and 3 from J, leaving 12 bases between them. The CDR3 sequence is CASSLRQNNQPQHF. The CDR3 region has the DNA TGTGCCAGCTCTTTGCGACAGAACAATCAGCCCCAGCATTTT.

The chain uses TRBV2 and TRBJ2-7; weak D call: TRBD1 (5 bases). The CDR3 spans 12 residues. V was cut by 7 bases and J by 2 bases, with 9 bases left in between. In germline, CDR1 is SNHLY, CDR2 FYNNEI. The CDR3 DNA is TGTGCCAGCAACGCCAGGGCCTACGAGCAGTACTTC. It encodes CASNARAYEQYF. Variable domain in full (rest from reference TRBV2 and TRBJ2-7): EPEVTQTPSHQVTQMGQEVILRCVPISNHLYFYWYRQILGQKVEFLVSFYNNEISEKSEIFDDQFSVERPDGSNFTLKIRSTKLEDSAMYFCASNARAYEQYFGPGTRLTVT.

The genes are TRBV6-5 and TRBJ1-5, with D possibly being TRBD1 (5 bases). Germline CDR1 and CDR2: MNHEY and SVGAGI. Trimming took off 6 bases at V and 2 bases at J, with 11 bases between the two ends. This CDR3 spans 14 amino acids. Here the CDR3 DNA reads TGTGCCAGCAGAAGCAGGGTCCGCAATCAGCCCCAGCATTTT. It yields the protein CASRSRVRNQPQHF.

The rearrangement joins TRBV7-9 to TRBJ1-6; no definite D call. The V end lost 4 bases, the J end lost 10 bases, and 8 bases lay between the germline ends. Germline V lookup: CDR1 SEHNR, CDR2 FQNEAQ (reference sequence). The CDR3 covers 12 residues. The CDR3 reads CASSSPPSPLHF. CDR3 nucleotides: TGTGCCAGCAGCTCCCCCCCGTCACCCCTCCACTTT.

The J gene is TRBJ2-7, the V gene TRBV19; 7 positions match TRBD1. Germline trimming cut 4 bases from V and 3 bases from J; bases unmatched to any gene: 3. Germline CDR1 and CDR2: LNHDA and SQIVND (reference sequence). CDR3 length equals 13 residues. The CDR3 spells CASSKHRGYEQYF. DNA for the CDR3: TGTGCCAGTAGTAAACACAGGGGCTACGAGCAGTACTTC. The whole variable domain, filled in from reference TRBV19 and TRBJ2-7, reads DGGITQSPKYLFRKEGQNVTLSCEQNLNHDAMYWYRQDPGQGLRLIYYSQIVNDFQKGDIAEGYSVSREKKESFPLTVTSAQKNPTAFYLCASSKHRGYEQYFGPGTRLTVT.

The rearrangement links TRBV29-1 to TRBJ1-2, with TRBD1 as a possible D gene (6 bases). CDR3 length: 13 residues. CDR1 and CDR2 from the germline V gene are SQVTM and ANQGSEA. Here the CDR3 DNA reads TGCATCCCGAGAGGGGGTTCAGGGTATGGCTACACCTTC. This translates into CIPRGGSGYGYTF.

The CDR3 DNA reads TGTGCCAGTAGTGTCGACAGGGGAACCTACAATGAGCAGTTCTTC. Residues: CASSVDRGTYNEQFF. The chain recombines TRBV19 with TRBJ2-1, with 8 positions matching TRBD1. The CDR3 loop spans 15 amino acids. The germline V gene encodes CDR1 LNHDA and CDR2 SQIVND (reference sequence). The junction had 5 bases not matched to a gene; V was cut back by 5 bases and J by 2 bases. Full variable domain (missing parts from reference TRBV19 and TRBJ2-1): DGGITQSPKYLFRKEGQNVTLSCEQNLNHDAMYWYRQDPGQGLRLIYYSQIVNDFQKGDIAEGYSVSREKKESFPLTVTSAQKNPTAFYLCASSVDRGTYNEQFFGPGTRLTVL.

CDR3: CASSEGQGTDYGYTF. CDR3 sequence (DNA): TGTGCCAGCAGCGAGGGACAGGGAACCGACTATGGCTACACCTTC. V gene TRBV9 combines with J gene TRBJ1-2; 9 bases align to TRBD1. This CDR3 spans 15 amino acids. Trimming took 3 bases from V and 3 from J; bases not matched to a gene: 6. Per germline, CDR1 SGDLS and CDR2 YYNGEE. The full variable domain, with the rest looked up from reference TRBV9 and TRBJ1-2, is DSGVTQTPKHLITATGQRVTLRCSPRSGDLSVYWYQQSLDQGLQFLIQYYNGEERAKGNILERFSAQQFPDLHSELNLSSLELGDSALYFCASSEGQGTDYGYTFGSGTRLTVV.

This clone was detected once. V gene TRBV7-2 combines with J gene TRBJ1-1; D perhaps matches TRBD1 (6 bases). The germline V gene encodes CDR1 SGHTA and CDR2 FQGNSA. Trimming removed 1 base from V and 1 base from J, with 7 bases in between. This CDR3 is built from 14 residues. The CDR3: CASSLVGANTEAFF. CDR3 nucleotides: TGTGCCAGCAGCTTAGTGGGGGCGAACACTGAAGCTTTCTTT.

Only one count was recorded for this clone. This chain joins TRBV19 and TRBJ1-5; D uncertain. CDR3 length: 12 amino acids. CDR1 LNHDA and CDR2 SQIVND come from the germline V gene (reference sequence). V lost 8 bases and J 2 bases, leaving 7 bases between the germline ends. CDR3 bases: TGTGCCAGTGGTCGGGGCAATCAGCCCCAGCATTTT. Its protein is CASGRGNQPQHF.

Here the CDR3 reads CASSKTQTGEQFF. The CDR3, as DNA: TGTGCCAGCAGTAAAACCCAGACAGGGGAGCAGTTCTTC. The chain couples TRBV6-2 or TRBV6-3 to TRBJ2-1, with 7 bases lining up with TRBD1. J lost 10 bases, V lost 5 bases, and 8 bases had no gene match. In germline, CDR1 is MNHEY, CDR2 SVGEGT. The CDR3 is 13 amino acids.

For the CDR3, the DNA is TGTGCCAGCAGTGAGTCCGTGACAGAACCAGAAGCTTTCTTT. This encodes CASSESVTEPEAFF. The rearrangement joins TRBV25-1 to TRBJ1-1; possible D gene TRBD1, 5 bases. V dropped 3 bases and J dropped 8 bases, with 16 bases sitting between them. CDR1 and CDR2 (germline): MGHDK, SYGVNS. This CDR3 has 14 residues.

The chain uses TRBV6-5 and TRBJ1-5; no reliable D call. The CDR3 covers 12 residues. V dropped 6 bases and J dropped 3 bases, with 6 bases sitting between them. Germline loops: CDR1 MNHEY, CDR2 SVGAGI. CDR3 region: CASRADNQPQHF. The CDR3 region has the DNA TGTGCCAGCAGGGCAGACAATCAGCCCCAGCATTTT.